These T cell receptor beta chains were read from a single sample in a study of blood T cell repertoires in COVID-19. Profiling relied on immunoSEQ multiplex PCR, and the TCRdb table lists in-frame clones only, not all of them. Of about 190,000 clones in the sample, roughly four fifths were seen once. Sequences were obtained from peripheral blood. The source is a woman in her seventies with active or convalescent COVID-19. Each CDR3 is given with its conserved first and last residue. The D gene is left open where the match is weak. Only part of the rows carry a size: once, few, many, or a class if the clone is expanded.

j_gene: TRBJ2-7
v_gene: TRBV5-5
abundance: NA
d_gene: TRBD2
CDR3nt: TGTGCCAGCAGCTTGGGGTTAGCGGGAGGGGCCGCTTCCTACGAGCAGTACTTC
CDR3aa: CASSLGLAGGAASYEQYF

j_gene: TRBJ2-1
v_gene: TRBV5-1
abundance: NA
d_gene: TRBD2
CDR3nt: TGCGCCAGCAGCGGGGGGACTAGCGGGACCCACACCAATGAGCAGTTCTTC
CDR3aa: CASSGGTSGTHTNEQFF

j_gene: TRBJ2-7
v_gene: TRBV5-1
abundance: NA
d_gene: TRBD2
CDR3nt: TGCGCCAGCAGCTCGACTAGCGGAGCTTACGAGCAGTACTTC
CDR3aa: CASSSTSGAYEQYF

j_gene: TRBJ1-3
v_gene: TRBV18
abundance: NA
d_gene: NA
CDR3nt: TGTGCCAGCTCACCAACCGACAGTGGAAACACCATATATTTT
CDR3aa: CASSPTDSGNTIYF

j_gene: TRBJ1-3
v_gene: TRBV18
abundance: NA
d_gene: TRBD1
CDR3nt: TGTGCCAGCTCAGACTACGGGGGACAGGGAAACACCATATATTTT
CDR3aa: CASSDYGGQGNTIYF

j_gene: TRBJ2-4
v_gene: TRBV5-4
abundance: NA
d_gene: TRBD2
CDR3nt: TGTGCCAGCAGCCCCGGAGGGCTAGCGGGAAGGACCATTCAGTACTTC
CDR3aa: CASSPGGLAGRTIQYF

j_gene: TRBJ2-7
v_gene: TRBV5-1
abundance: NA
d_gene: NA
CDR3nt: TGCGCCAGCAGCTTAAGGACTATTACCTACGAGCAGTACTTC
CDR3aa: CASSLRTITYEQYF

j_gene: TRBJ2-1
v_gene: TRBV5-1
abundance: NA
d_gene: TRBD2
CDR3nt: TGCGCCAGCAGCCCGGGACTAGCTCGCCACTACAATGAGCAGTTCTTC
CDR3aa: CASSPGLARHYNEQFF

j_gene: TRBJ1-2
v_gene: TRBV2
abundance: NA
d_gene: NA
CDR3nt: TGTGCCAGCAGTGAAAGCGGGGATGGCTACACCTTC
CDR3aa: CASSESGDGYTF

j_gene: TRBJ1-1
v_gene: TRBV7-9
abundance: NA
d_gene: NA
CDR3nt: TGTGCCAGCAGCCCTAGCCGACAGGATTTGAACACTGAAGCTTTCTTT
CDR3aa: CASSPSRQDLNTEAFF

j_gene: TRBJ1-6
v_gene: TRBV6-5
abundance: NA
d_gene: NA
CDR3nt: TGTGCCAGCAGTTACTCGGTGGGCCAGGGCCATTCACCCCTCCACTTT
CDR3aa: CASSYSVGQGHSPLHF

j_gene: TRBJ2-1
v_gene: TRBV7-3
abundance: NA
d_gene: TRBD2
CDR3nt: TGTGCCAGCAGCTCATTCGGGACTAGCGGGAGCAGAGAGCAGTTCTTC
CDR3aa: CASSSFGTSGSREQFF

j_gene: TRBJ2-7
v_gene: TRBV19
abundance: once
d_gene: TRBD2
CDR3nt: TGTGCCAGTAGTATAGTGGGGACTAGTCTCGTCGAGCAGTACTTC
CDR3aa: CASSIVGTSLVEQYF

j_gene: TRBJ2-1
v_gene: TRBV2
abundance: few
d_gene: NA
CDR3nt: TGTGCCAGCAGTGAACAGGGCGTCACCTACAATGAGCAGTTCTTC
CDR3aa: CASSEQGVTYNEQFF

j_gene: TRBJ1-5
v_gene: TRBV28
abundance: few
d_gene: NA
CDR3nt: TGTGCCAGCAGTCTTCCGAGAGGGTATATCCTCAATCAGCCCCAGCATTTT
CDR3aa: CASSLPRGYILNQPQHF

j_gene: TRBJ2-1
v_gene: TRBV19
abundance: NA
d_gene: TRBD1
CDR3nt: TGTGCCAGTAGTAAAGCGGGGACAGGGGACAATGAGCAGTTCTTC
CDR3aa: CASSKAGTGDNEQFF

j_gene: TRBJ1-2
v_gene: TRBV7-6
abundance: NA
d_gene: TRBD1
CDR3nt: TGTGCCAGCAGCTCGGACAGGGGACCGGGAGGCTACACCTTC
CDR3aa: CASSSDRGPGGYTF

j_gene: TRBJ1-1
v_gene: TRBV6-5
abundance: NA
d_gene: NA
CDR3nt: TGTGCCAGCAGTTACTGGGGCTCAAACGCTGAAGCTTTCTTT
CDR3aa: CASSYWGSNAEAFF

j_gene: TRBJ2-4
v_gene: TRBV4-1
abundance: NA
d_gene: NA
CDR3nt: TGCGCCAGCAGCCAAGTGCTGCCGCCCAGGGCTAGCGAACTAGCCAAAAACATTCAGTACTTC
CDR3aa: CASSQVLPPRASELAKNIQYF

j_gene: TRBJ1-2
v_gene: TRBV19
abundance: NA
d_gene: TRBD1
CDR3nt: TGTGCCAGTAGTATATCAGGGGGTTCTTCTGGCTACACCTTC
CDR3aa: CASSISGGSSGYTF

j_gene: TRBJ1-2
v_gene: TRBV6-6
abundance: NA
d_gene: TRBD1
CDR3nt: TGTGCCAGCAGACCCGGACAGGGGGCTGACTACACCTTC
CDR3aa: CASRPGQGADYTF

j_gene: TRBJ2-5
v_gene: TRBV29-1
abundance: few
d_gene: TRBD1
CDR3nt: TGCAGCTTCGGACAGGGGAGCGGGGAGACCCAGTACTTC
CDR3aa: CSFGQGSGETQYF

j_gene: TRBJ2-3
v_gene: TRBV6-4
abundance: NA
d_gene: TRBD1
CDR3nt: TGTGCCAGCAGTGGGACAGGGGGCACAGATACGCAGTATTTT
CDR3aa: CASSGTGGTDTQYF

j_gene: TRBJ1-2
v_gene: TRBV14
abundance: NA
d_gene: TRBD1
CDR3nt: TGTGCCAGCAGCCAGGGGACAGGGAACTATGGCTACACCTTC
CDR3aa: CASSQGTGNYGYTF

j_gene: TRBJ2-7
v_gene: TRBV30
abundance: NA
d_gene: NA
CDR3nt: TGTGCCTGGGCTAACAACGGGGGGCAGGCCTACGAGCAGTACTTC
CDR3aa: CAWANNGGQAYEQYF

j_gene: TRBJ1-2
v_gene: TRBV5-1
abundance: NA
d_gene: TRBD1
CDR3nt: TGCGCCAGTCGACAAACAGGGGGCCCCAACTATGGCTACACCTTC
CDR3aa: CASRQTGGPNYGYTF

j_gene: TRBJ2-1
v_gene: TRBV19
abundance: NA
d_gene: TRBD1
CDR3nt: TGTGCCAGTAGTATCGGACAGGGGGCGGGTGAGCAGTTCTTC
CDR3aa: CASSIGQGAGEQFF